This TCR beta chain was identified in a study of blood T cell repertoires in COVID-19. Study in general: The samples span acute and convalescent COVID-19 from the United States, Italy and Spain. T cells, B-cell-depleted T cells, or PBMCs provided the cDNA or gDNA that served as material.

Measured with immunoSEQ multiplex PCR; TCRdb has only the in-frame clones, and not every one. The sample lists about 130,000 clones, around four fifths occurring once. The sequenced sample was peripheral blood. The clonotype comes from a man of 80 years or more with acute or convalescent COVID-19.

The CDR3: CASSPDTRYGYTF. The CDR3 DNA is TGTGCCAGCAGTCCTGACACTAGGTATGGCTACACCTTC. This chain connects TRBV12-3 or TRBV12-4 to TRBJ1-2; D is ambiguous. V was cut by 5 bases and J by 5 bases, with 12 bases left in between. This CDR3 contains 13 residues.